These 6 T cell receptor beta chains were all obtained from the same sample, sequenced in a study of cytomegalovirus exposure and HLA in healthy donors. 60 Vbeta and 13 Jbeta primers were used in PCR. The method was immunoSEQ multiplex PCR; TCRdb's version includes in-frame clones alone and lacks a portion of them. The repertoire has 150,000 or so clones, more than 80% of them found once; the top ten carry roughly 5.2%. The material sequenced was PBMCs. The receptors here all came from a woman aged 18-29 years in good health and CMV-seropositive.

J is TRBJ2-7 and V is TRBV7-9; no clear D. The V end was cut by 0 bases, the J end by 6 bases, with 12 bases between. Germline lookup yields CDR1 SEHNR and CDR2 FQNEAQ (reference sequence). The CDR3 is made up of 14 amino acids. CDR3 residues: CASSLASTASEQYF. CDR3 coding DNA: TGTGCCAGCAGCTTAGCGAGCACAGCAAGCGAGCAGTACTTC.

V gene TRBV19 combines with J gene TRBJ1-2; 7 bases agree with TRBD1. The CDR3 is made up of 14 amino acids. Trimming at V came to 5 bases and at J to 4 bases, leaving 7 bases not matched to a gene. Germline CDR1 and CDR2: LNHDA and SQIVND (reference sequence). CDR3 coding DNA: TGTGCCAGTAGTCGACAGGGTTCCTCCTATGGCTACACCTTC. Its translation is CASSRQGSSYGYTF. The full variable domain, with the rest looked up from reference TRBV19 and TRBJ1-2, is DGGITQSPKYLFRKEGQNVTLSCEQNLNHDAMYWYRQDPGQGLRLIYYSQIVNDFQKGDIAEGYSVSREKKESFPLTVTSAQKNPTAFYLCASSRQGSSYGYTFGSGTRLTVV.

This clone was detected only once. The CDR3 loop is CASSEWAVASGNTIYF. DNA of the CDR3: TGTGCCAGCAGTGAGTGGGCAGTCGCGTCTGGAAACACCATATATTTT. The chain is built from TRBV2 and TRBJ1-3; no reliable D call. The V gene lost 3 bases and the J gene lost 1 base, with 13 bases spanning the gap. The germline CDR1 and CDR2 sequences are SNHLY and FYNNEI. This CDR3 comprises 16 residues.

This chain connects TRBV5-1 to TRBJ2-3, with D perhaps TRBD1 (6 bases). CDR3 length equals 14 residues. V was shortened by 0 bases and J by 2 bases, with 7 bases between the two germline ends. CDR1 is SGHRS, CDR2 YFSETQ, per germline. The chain's CDR3 is CASSLDRATDTQYF. The CDR3 nucleotides are TGCGCCAGCAGCTTGGACAGGGCCACAGATACGCAGTATTTT.

Notes on this clone: Other nucleotide sequences from this sample produce the same CDR3. The genes are TRBV2 and TRBJ2-7; TRBD1 matches at 10 bases. J was trimmed by 6 bases and V by 7 bases; bases with no gene match: 12. CDR1 is SNHLY, CDR2 FYNNEI, per germline. CDR3 length: 15 amino acids. CDR3 loop: CASTDVDRGRPEQYF. CDR3 nucleotides: TGTGCCAGCACCGACGTAGACAGGGGGCGCCCCGAGCAGTACTTC.

The chain links TRBV11-2 to TRBJ2-1, with 9 nucleotides matching TRBD2. Trimming at V came to 0 bases and at J to 5 bases, leaving 5 bases not matched to a gene. The CDR3 is 16 residues long. Per germline, CDR1 SGHAT and CDR2 FQNNGV. The CDR3 sequence: CASSLDAQRGDNEQFF. The CDR3 DNA reads TGTGCCAGCAGCTTAGATGCCCAGCGGGGGGACAATGAGCAGTTCTTC.